The T cell receptor beta chain described here comes from a study of T cell responses to AZD1222 COVID-19 vaccine. Across the whole study: Pooled in the analysis were second doses at about 4 or about 12 weeks.

Germline V lookup: CDR1 SGHNT, CDR2 YYREEE (reference sequence). This CDR3 is 16 amino acids long. V dropped 0 bases and J dropped 7; count of bases not matched to a gene: 9. TCRdb keeps only in-frame clones here, not all; method: immunoSEQ multiplex PCR. Among fewer than 150,000 clones listed, about nine tenths were seen once. The chain has TRBV5-4 and TRBJ2-5; 10 nucleotides align to TRBD2. The starting material was peripheral blood, obtained on day 0 of AZD1222 vaccination. The receptor was derived from an adult in good health. The CDR3 spells CASSLVSGGTLRTQYF. CDR3 bases: TGTGCCAGCAGCTTGGTTAGCGGGGGGACCCTGAGGACCCAGTACTTC.